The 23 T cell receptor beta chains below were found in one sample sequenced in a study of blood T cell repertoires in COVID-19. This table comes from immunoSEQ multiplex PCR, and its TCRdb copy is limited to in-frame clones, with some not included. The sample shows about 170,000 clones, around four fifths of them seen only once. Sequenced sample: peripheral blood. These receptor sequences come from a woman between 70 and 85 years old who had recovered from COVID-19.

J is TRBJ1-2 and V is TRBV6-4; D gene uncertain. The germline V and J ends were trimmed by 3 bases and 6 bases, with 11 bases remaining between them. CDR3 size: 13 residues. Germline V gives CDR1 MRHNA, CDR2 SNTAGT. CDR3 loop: CASSEVMGDGYTF. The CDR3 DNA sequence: TGTGCCAGCAGTGAGGTTATGGGCGATGGCTACACCTTC.

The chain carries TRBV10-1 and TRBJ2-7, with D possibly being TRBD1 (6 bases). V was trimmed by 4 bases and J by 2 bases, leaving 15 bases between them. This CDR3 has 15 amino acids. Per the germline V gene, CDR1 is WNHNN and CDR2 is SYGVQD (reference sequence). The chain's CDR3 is CASSATGQPTYEQYF. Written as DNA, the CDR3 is TGCGCCAGCAGTGCGACGGGACAACCAACCTACGAGCAGTACTTC.

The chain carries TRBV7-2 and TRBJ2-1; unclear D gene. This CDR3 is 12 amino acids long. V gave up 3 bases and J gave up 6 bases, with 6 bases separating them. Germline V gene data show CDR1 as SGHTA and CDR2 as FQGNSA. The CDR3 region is CASSFGLNEQFF. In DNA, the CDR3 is TGTGCCAGCAGCTTTGGCCTCAATGAGCAGTTCTTC.

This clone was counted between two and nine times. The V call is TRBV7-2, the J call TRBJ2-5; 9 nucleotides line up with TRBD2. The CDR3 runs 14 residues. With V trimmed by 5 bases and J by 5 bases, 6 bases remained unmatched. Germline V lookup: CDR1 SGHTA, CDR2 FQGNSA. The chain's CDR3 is CASSPGLARETQYF. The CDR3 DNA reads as TGTGCCAGCAGCCCGGGACTAGCCCGGGAGACCCAGTACTTC.

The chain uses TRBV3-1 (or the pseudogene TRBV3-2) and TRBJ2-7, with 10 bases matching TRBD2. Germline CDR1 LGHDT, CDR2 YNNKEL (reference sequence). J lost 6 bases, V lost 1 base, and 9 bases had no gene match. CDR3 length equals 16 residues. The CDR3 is CASSQGASGGAGEQYF. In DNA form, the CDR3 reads TGTGCCAGCAGCCAAGGTGCGAGCGGGGGGGCCGGCGAGCAGTACTTC.

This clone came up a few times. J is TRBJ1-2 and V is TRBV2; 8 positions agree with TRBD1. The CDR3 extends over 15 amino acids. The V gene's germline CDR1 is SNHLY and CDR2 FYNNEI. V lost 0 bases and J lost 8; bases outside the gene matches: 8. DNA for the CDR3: TGTGCCAGCAGTGAAGCGTGGGCAGGGGGCATGGGCTACACCTTC. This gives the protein CASSEAWAGGMGYTF.

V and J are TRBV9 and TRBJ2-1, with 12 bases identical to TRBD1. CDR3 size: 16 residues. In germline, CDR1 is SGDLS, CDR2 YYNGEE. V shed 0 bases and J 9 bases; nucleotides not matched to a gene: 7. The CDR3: CASSVGAGQGAGEQFF. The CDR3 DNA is TGTGCCAGCAGCGTAGGTGCGGGACAGGGGGCTGGTGAGCAGTTCTTC.

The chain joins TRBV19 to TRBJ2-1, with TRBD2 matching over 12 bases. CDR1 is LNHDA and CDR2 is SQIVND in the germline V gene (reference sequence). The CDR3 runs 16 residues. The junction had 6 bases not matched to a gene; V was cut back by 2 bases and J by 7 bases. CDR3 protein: CASSIYPSGGANEQFF. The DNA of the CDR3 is TGTGCCAGTAGTATATACCCTAGCGGGGGGGCGAATGAGCAGTTCTTC.

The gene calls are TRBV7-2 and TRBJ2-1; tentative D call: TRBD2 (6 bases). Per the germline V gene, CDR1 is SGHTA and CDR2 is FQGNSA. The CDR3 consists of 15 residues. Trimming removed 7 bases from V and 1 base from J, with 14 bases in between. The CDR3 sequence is CASTTAAGSYNEQFF. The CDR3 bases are TGTGCCAGCACTACCGCGGCGGGATCCTACAATGAGCAGTTCTTC.

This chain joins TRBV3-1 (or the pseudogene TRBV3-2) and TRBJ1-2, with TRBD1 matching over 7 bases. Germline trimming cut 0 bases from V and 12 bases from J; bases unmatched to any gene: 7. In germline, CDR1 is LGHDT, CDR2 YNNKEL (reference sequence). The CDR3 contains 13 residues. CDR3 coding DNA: TGTGCCAGCAGCCAAGAACCCTCGGGACAGAACACCTTC. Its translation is CASSQEPSGQNTF.

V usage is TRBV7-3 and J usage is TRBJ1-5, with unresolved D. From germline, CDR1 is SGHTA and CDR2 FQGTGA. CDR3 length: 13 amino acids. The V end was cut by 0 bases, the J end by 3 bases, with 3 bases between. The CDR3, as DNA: TGTGCCAGCAGCTTAACCTACAATCAGCCCCAGCATTTT. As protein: CASSLTYNQPQHF.

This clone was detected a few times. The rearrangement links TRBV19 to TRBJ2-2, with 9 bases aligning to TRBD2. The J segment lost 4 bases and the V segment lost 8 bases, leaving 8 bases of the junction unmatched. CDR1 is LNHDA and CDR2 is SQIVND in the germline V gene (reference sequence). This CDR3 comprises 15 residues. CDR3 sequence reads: CASSPGGGATGELFF. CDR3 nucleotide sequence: TGTGCCAGTTCCCCCGGCGGGGGGGCCACCGGGGAGCTGTTTTTT.

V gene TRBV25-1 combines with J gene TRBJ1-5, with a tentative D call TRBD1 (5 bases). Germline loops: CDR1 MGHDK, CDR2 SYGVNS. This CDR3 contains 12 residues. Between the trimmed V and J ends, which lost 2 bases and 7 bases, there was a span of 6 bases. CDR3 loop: CASSEGGQPQHF. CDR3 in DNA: TGTGCCAGCAGTGAAGGGGGGCAGCCCCAGCATTTT.

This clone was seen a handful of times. CDR3 nucleotide sequence: TGTGCCAGTAGTATGGGGCGGGGACCCTCCTACGAGCAGTACTTC. Amino acids: CASSMGRGPSYEQYF. The chain joins TRBV19 to TRBJ2-7, with D tentatively TRBD2 (6 bases). Between the trimmed V and J ends, which lost 3 bases and 0 bases, there was a span of 12 bases. Germline assignment: CDR1 LNHDA and CDR2 SQIVND (reference sequence). The CDR3 length is 15 residues.

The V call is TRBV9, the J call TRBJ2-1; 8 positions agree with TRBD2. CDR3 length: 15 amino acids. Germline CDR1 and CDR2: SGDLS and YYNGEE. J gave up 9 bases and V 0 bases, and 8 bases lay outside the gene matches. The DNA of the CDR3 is TGTGCCAGCAGCGTAGGCGGGGGGCTTGTTGTTGAGCAGTTCTTC. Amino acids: CASSVGGGLVVEQFF.

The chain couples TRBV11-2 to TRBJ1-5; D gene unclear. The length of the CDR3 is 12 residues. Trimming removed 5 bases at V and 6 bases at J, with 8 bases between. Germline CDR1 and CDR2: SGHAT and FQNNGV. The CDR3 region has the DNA TGTGCCAGCAGCCATGACACTCAGCCCCAGCATTTT. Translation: CASSHDTQPQHF.

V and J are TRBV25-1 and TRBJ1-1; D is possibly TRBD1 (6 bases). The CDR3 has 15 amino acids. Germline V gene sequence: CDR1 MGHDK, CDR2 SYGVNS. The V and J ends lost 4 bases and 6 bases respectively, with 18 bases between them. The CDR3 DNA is TGTGCCAGCAGTGCACTCCACAGGGATATCGCTGAAGCTTTCTTT. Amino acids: CASSALHRDIAEAFF.

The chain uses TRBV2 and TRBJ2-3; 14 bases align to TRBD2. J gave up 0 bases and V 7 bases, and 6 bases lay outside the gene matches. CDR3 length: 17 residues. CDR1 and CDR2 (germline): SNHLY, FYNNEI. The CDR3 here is CASTPGLAGASTDTQYF. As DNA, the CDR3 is TGTGCCAGCACCCCGGGACTAGCGGGGGCCAGCACAGATACGCAGTATTTT.

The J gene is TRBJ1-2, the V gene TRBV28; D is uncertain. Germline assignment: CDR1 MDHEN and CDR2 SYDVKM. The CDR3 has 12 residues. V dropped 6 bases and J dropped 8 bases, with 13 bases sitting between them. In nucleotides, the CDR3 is TGTGCCAGCAGCCCTCGGTCCCGGGGCTACACCTTC. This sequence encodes CASSPRSRGYTF.

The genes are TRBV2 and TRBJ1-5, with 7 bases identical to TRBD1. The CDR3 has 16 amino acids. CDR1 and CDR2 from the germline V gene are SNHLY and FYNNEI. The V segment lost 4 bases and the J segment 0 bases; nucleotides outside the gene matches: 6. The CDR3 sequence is CASSGTRDSSNQPQHF. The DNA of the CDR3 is TGTGCCAGCAGTGGAACGAGGGACAGTAGCAATCAGCCCCAGCATTTT.

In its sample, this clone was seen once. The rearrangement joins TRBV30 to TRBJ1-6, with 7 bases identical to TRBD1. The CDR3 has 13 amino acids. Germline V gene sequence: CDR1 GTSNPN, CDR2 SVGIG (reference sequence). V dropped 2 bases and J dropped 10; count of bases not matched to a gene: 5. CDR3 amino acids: CAWSRDSGSPLHF. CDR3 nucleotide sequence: TGTGCCTGGAGTCGGGACAGTGGGTCACCCCTCCACTTT. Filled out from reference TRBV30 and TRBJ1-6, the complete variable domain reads SQTIHQWPATLVQPVGSPLSLECTVEGTSNPNLYWYRQAAGRGLQLLFYSVGIGQISSEVPQNLSASRPQDRQFILSSKKLLLSDSGFYLCAWSRDSGSPLHFGNGTRLTVT.

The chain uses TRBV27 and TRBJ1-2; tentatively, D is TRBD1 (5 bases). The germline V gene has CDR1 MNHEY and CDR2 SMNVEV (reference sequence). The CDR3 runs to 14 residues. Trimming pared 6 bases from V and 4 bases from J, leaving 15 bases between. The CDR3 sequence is CASSWGGAAYGYTF. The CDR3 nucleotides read TGTGCCAGCAGCTGGGGTGGGGCCGCCTATGGCTACACCTTC.

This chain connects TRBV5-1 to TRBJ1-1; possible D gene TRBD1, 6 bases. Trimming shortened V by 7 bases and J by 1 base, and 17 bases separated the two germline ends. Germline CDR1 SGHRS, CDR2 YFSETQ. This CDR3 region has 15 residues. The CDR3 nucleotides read TGCGCCAGCCAAGAGAACAGGGTGGGGAACACTGAAGCTTTCTTT. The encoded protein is CASQENRVGNTEAFF. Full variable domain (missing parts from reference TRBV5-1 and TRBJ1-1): KAGVTQTPRYLIKTRGQQVTLSCSPISGHRSVSWYQQTPGQGLQFLFEYFSETQRNKGNFPGRFSGRQFSNSRSEMNVSTLELGDSALYLCASQENRVGNTEAFFGQGTRLTVV.